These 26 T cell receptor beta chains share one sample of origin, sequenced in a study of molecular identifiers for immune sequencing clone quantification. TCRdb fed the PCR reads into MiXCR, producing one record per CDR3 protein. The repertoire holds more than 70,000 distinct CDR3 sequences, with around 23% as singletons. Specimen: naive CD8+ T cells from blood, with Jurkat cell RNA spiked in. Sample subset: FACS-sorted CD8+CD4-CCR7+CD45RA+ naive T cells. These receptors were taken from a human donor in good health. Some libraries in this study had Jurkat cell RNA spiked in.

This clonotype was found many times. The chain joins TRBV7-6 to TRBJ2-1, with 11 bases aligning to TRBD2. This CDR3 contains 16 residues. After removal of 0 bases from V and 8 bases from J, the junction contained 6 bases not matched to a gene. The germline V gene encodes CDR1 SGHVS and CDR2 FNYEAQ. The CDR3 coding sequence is TGTGCCAGCAGCTTAGCGACTAGCGGGACGTTGGATGAGCAGTTCTTC. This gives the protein CASSLATSGTLDEQFF. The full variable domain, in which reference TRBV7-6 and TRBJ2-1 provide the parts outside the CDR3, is GAGVSQSPRYKVTKRGQDVALRCDPISGHVSLYWYRQALGQGPEFLTYFNYEAQQDKSGLPNDRFSAERPEGSISTLTIQRTEQRDSAMYRCASSLATSGTLDEQFFGPGTRLTVL.

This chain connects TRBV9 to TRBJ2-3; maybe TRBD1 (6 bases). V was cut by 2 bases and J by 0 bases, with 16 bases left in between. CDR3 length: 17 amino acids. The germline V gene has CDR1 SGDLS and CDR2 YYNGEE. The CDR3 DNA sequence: TGTGCCAGCAGCGTCCCTGAGAGGACAGAGAGCACAGATACGCAGTATTTT. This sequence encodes CASSVPERTESTDTQYF. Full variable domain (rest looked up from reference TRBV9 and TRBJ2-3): DSGVTQTPKHLITATGQRVTLRCSPRSGDLSVYWYQQSLDQGLQFLIQYYNGEERAKGNILERFSAQQFPDLHSELNLSSLELGDSALYFCASSVPERTESTDTQYFGPGTRLTVL.

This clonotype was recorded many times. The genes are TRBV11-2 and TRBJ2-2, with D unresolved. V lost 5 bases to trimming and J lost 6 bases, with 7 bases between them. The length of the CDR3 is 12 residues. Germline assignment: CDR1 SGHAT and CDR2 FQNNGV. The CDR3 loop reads CASSPAPGELFF. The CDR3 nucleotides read TGTGCCAGCAGCCCCGCCCCCGGGGAGCTGTTTTTT.

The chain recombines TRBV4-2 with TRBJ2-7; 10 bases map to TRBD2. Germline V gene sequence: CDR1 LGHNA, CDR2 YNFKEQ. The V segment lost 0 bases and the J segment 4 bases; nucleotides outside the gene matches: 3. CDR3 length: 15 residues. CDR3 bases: TGTGCCAGCAGCCAAGACAGCGGGGGGGGGTACGAGCAGTACTTC. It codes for CASSQDSGGGYEQYF.

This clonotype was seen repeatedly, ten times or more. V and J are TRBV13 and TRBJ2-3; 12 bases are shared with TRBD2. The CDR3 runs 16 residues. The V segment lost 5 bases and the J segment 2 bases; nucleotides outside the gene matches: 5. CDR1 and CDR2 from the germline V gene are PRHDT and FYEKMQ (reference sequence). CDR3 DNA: TGTGCCAGCAGCCCCCTAGCGGGAGGGCCCACAGATACGCAGTATTTT. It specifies CASSPLAGGPTDTQYF.

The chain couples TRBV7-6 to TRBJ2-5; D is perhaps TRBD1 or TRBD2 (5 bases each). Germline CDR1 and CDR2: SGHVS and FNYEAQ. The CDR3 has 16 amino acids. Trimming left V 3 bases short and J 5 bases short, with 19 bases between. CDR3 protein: CASSLSRDPIWETQYF. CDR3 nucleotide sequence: TGTGCCAGCAGCTTGTCCCGGGACCCCATATGGGAGACCCAGTACTTC.

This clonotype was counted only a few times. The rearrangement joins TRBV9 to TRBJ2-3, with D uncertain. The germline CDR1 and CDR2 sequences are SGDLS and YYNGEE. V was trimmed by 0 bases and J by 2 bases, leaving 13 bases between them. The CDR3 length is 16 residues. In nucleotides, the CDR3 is TGTGCCAGCAGCGTAGCTCCGGATTTCCCCACAGATACGCAGTATTTT. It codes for CASSVAPDFPTDTQYF.

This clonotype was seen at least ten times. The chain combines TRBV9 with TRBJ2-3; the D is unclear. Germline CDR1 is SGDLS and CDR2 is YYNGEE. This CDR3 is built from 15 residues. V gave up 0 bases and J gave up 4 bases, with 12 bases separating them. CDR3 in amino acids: CASSVDSFGSDTQYF. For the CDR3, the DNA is TGTGCCAGCAGCGTAGACAGTTTCGGGTCAGATACGCAGTATTTT.

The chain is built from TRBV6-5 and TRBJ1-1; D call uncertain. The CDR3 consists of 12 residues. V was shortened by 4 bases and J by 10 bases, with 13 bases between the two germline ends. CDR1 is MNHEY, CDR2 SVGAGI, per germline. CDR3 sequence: CASSSQGPAAFF. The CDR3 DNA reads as TGTGCCAGCAGTTCCCAAGGGCCCGCAGCTTTCTTT.

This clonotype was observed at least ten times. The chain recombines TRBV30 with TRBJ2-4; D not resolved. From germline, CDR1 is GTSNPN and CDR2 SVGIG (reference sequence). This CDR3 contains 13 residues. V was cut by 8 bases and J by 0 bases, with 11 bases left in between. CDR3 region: CALLQEAKNIQYF. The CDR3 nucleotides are TGTGCCCTACTACAAGAAGCCAAAAACATTCAGTACTTC.

The chain's CDR3 is CASSQENLDLSYNEQFF. The DNA of the CDR3 is TGCGCCAGCAGCCAAGAGAATCTTGACCTATCCTACAATGAGCAGTTCTTC. The chain employs TRBV4-3 and TRBJ2-1; D gene unclear. Germline-derived CDR1 and CDR2 are LGHNA and YSLEER. There are 17 residues in the CDR3. V was cut by 0 bases and J by 1 base, with 13 bases left in between.

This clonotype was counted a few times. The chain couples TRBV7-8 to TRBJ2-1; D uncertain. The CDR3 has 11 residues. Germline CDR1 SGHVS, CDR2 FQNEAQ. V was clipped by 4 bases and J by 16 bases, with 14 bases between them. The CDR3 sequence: CASSSGPNFFF. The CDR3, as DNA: TGTGCCAGCAGCTCCGGTCCCAATTTCTTCTTC.

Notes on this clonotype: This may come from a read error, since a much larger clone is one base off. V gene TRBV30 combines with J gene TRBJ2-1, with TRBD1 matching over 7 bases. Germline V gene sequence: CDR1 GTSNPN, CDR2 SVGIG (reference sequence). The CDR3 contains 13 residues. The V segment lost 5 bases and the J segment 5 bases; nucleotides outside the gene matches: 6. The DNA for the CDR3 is TGTGCCTGGGGTGCAGGGGGTAACAATGAGCAGTTCTTC. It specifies CAWGAGGNNEQFF.

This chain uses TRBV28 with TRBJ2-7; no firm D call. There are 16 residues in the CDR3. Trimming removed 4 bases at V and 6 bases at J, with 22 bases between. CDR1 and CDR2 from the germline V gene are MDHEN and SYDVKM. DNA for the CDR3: TGTGCCAGCAGTTCATGCAGGCGTTCTCTCTTATGCGAGCAGTACTTC. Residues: CASSSCRRSLLCEQYF. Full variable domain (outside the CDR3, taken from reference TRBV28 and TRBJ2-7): DVKVTQSSRYLVKRTGEKVFLECVQDMDHENMFWYRQDPGLGLRLIYFSYDVKMKEKGDIPEGYSVSREKKERFSLILESASTNQTSMYLCASSSCRRSLLCEQYFGPGTRLTVT.

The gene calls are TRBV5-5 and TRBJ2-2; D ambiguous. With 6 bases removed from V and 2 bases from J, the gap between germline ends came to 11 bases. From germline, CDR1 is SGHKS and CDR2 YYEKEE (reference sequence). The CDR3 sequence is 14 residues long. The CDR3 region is CASNGPDNTGELFF. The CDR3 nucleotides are TGTGCCAGCAATGGGCCAGATAACACCGGGGAGCTGTTTTTT. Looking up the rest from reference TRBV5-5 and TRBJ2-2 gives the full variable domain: DAGVTQSPTHLIKTRGQQVTLRCSPISGHKSVSWYQQVLGQGPQFIFQYYEKEERGRGNFPDRFSARQFPNYSSELNVNALLLGDSALYLCASNGPDNTGELFFGEGSRLTVL.

The CDR3 nucleotides are TGTGCCAGCGACGCGGGAGAAGTGACCCAGTACTTC. Residues: CASDAGEVTQYF. The chain couples TRBV28 to TRBJ2-5, with TRBD2 identical over 7 bases. The length of the CDR3 is 12 residues. Germline V gene data show CDR1 as MDHEN and CDR2 as SYDVKM. V was pared by 8 bases and J by 7 bases, with 7 bases of the junction left unmatched.

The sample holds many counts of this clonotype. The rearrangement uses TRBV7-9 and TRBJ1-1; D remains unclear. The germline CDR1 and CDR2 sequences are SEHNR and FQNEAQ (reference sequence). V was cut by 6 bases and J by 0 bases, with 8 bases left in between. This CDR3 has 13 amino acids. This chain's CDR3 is CASSPPMNTEAFF. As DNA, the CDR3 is TGTGCCAGCAGTCCCCCGATGAACACTGAAGCTTTCTTT.

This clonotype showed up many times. The CDR3 sequence: CASSFADRANQPQHF. CDR3 in DNA: TGTGCCAGCAGTTTTGCCGACAGGGCGAATCAGCCCCAGCATTTT. The chain has TRBV12-3 or TRBV12-4 and TRBJ1-5, with 7 bases identical to TRBD1. The junction had 6 bases not matched to a gene; V was cut back by 3 bases and J by 4 bases. The CDR3 runs to 15 residues.

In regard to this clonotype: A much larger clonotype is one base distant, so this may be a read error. The CDR3 here is CGARREMNTEAFF. The CDR3 DNA follows: TGCGGTGCTAGGCGGGAGATGAACACTGAAGCTTTCTTT. The chain recombines TRBV20-1 with TRBJ1-1, with D unresolved. The CDR3 runs 13 residues. Germline V gives CDR1 DFQATT, CDR2 SNEGSKA (reference sequence).

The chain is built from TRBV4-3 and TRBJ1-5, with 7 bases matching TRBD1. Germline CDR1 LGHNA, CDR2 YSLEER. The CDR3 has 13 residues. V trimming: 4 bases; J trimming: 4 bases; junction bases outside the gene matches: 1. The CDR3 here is CASSPDRNQPQHF. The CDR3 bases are TGCGCCAGCAGCCCGGACAGGAATCAGCCCCAGCATTTT.

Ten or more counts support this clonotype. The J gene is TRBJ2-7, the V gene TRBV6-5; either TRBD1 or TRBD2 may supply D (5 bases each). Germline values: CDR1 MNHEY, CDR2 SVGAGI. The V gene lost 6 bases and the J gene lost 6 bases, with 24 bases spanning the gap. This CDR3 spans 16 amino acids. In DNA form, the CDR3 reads TGTGCCAGCAGCCTAGGAAGTTGGGGGAGCAATCGCGAGCAGTACTTC. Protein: CASSLGSWGSNREQYF.

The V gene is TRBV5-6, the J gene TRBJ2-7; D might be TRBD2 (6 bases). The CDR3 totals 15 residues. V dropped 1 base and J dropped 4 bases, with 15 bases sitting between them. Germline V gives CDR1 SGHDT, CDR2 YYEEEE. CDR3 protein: CASSLKERRAYEQYF. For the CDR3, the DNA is TGTGCCAGCAGCTTGAAGGAGCGGAGGGCTTACGAGCAGTACTTC.

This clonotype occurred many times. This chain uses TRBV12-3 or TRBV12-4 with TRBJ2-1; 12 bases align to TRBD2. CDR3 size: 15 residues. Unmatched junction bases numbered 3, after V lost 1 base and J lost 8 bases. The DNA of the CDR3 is TGTGCCAGCAGTTTAGGACTAGCGGGAGAAGATGAGCAGTTCTTC. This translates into CASSLGLAGEDEQFF.

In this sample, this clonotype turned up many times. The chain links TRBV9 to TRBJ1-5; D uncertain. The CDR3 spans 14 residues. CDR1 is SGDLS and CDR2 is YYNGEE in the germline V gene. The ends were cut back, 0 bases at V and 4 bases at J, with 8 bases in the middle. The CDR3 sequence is CASSVGGWNQPQHF. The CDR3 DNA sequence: TGTGCCAGCAGCGTAGGTGGGTGGAATCAGCCCCAGCATTTT.

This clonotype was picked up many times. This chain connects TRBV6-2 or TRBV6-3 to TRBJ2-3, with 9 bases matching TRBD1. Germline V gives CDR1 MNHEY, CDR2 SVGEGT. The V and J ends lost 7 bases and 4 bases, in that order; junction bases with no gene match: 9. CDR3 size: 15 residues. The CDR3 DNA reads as TGTGCCAGCACCAAACGGGACAGGGTGGCAGATACGCAGTATTTT. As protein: CASTKRDRVADTQYF.

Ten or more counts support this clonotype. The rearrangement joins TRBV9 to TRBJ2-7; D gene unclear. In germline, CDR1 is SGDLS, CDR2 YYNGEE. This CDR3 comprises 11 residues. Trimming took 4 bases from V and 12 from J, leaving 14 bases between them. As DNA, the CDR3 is TGTGCCAGCAGCCCAGGAGTGGGTCTGTACTTC. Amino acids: CASSPGVGLYF.